This TCR beta chain was retrieved from a study of blood T cell repertoires in COVID-19 (dated by TCRdb to between 2020 and 2021). As for the study more broadly: Samples from collaborators originated in the United States, Italy and Spain and spanned both the acute and convalescent phases of COVID-19. The prospective study material was composed of cDNA or gDNA derived from T cells, B-cell-depleted T cells, or PBMCs. Deeply sampled blood TCRbeta repertoires from subjects exposed to, actively infected with, or recovered from COVID-19 were included in the dataset. The repertoires were made available in a free public database intended to serve as a resource for research on the immune response to SARS-CoV-2. Samples were obtained from the ongoing ImmuneRACE study (first 160 participants) and from some 1,300 subjects provided by 6 global collaborators. The sample metadata nearly always contained a de-identified subject ID, COVID-19 status, age in years and sex. Where HLA class I and class II types were available, the types were taken from metadata supplied by the sample provider, not from assay-based typing. Points the paper makes about the study in general: Clinical and demographic metadata were provided uncurated, with the amount varying by source and participant.

Participants in the prospective study were aged roughly 18 to 100 years, lived in about two dozen United States geographic areas, and enrolled through a virtual design. To assign participants to cohorts, the prospective study relied on clinical history that participants themselves reported in a screening survey and a study questionnaire. Mobile phlebotomists in the prospective study collected whole blood, serum and a nasopharyngeal or oropharyngeal swab from every participant. Participants in the prospective study had the option to provide additional blood draws and questionnaires over a roughly two-month period. Before DNA extraction, prospective study blood samples were shipped either frozen or at room temperature. The immunoSEQ Assay, a bias-controlled multiplex PCR, was used to amplify TCRbeta CDR3 regions from genomic DNA. The original methods were these. Nucleated cell counts per sample were estimated from amplification of reference gene primers within the assay. To quantify the absolute abundance of each unique TCRbeta CDR3 rearrangement, sequence reads were collapsed and filtered. For each sample, productive Simpson clonality was calculated as the square root of Simpson's diversity index over productive rearrangements. TCRdb took this table from immuneACCESS and kept in-frame rearrangements with V and J called. Such tables lack part of the clones; where checked against another copy, unresolved V genes explain under half of the gap, and the rest is unexplained. V and J calls plus clone size are reproduced from that table; the DNA served to infer D and trimming. For this sample there are more than 200,000 clones; 75% to 90% appear just once. About 6% of the sample is in the top ten clones.

CDR1 SGHRS and CDR2 YFSETQ were looked up in the germline V gene. There are 16 amino acids in the CDR3, from cysteine to phenylalanine inclusive. This entry keeps only the CDR3 DNA: 48 bases, framed from base 1. V is cut by 3 bases and J by 4 bases, and the space between the germline ends is 16 bases. A remark on this clone: It has no known antigen specificity. Nothing much larger sits one base from this clone, and base qualities are not available.

The origin of this receptor is a woman under 40 with acute COVID-19. Specimen: PBMCs or T cells enriched from blood (not recorded which). Recombination joined TRBV5-1 with TRBJ2-2, with the D gene too uncertain to name. The DNA reads as follows: TGCGCCAGCAGCTCGAGACACCCAGGTAGCACCGGGGAGCTGTTTTTT. It encodes CASSSRHPGSTGELFF.